The entry below gives a single T cell receptor (beta chain) sequence along with its context. Its antigen is not known. From the 5' RACE reads, TCRdb called clonotypes with MiXCR, one entry per CDR3 protein. This table holds 350,000 to 450,000 distinct CDR3 sequences, less than 25% found once. V trimming: 6 bases; J trimming: 7 bases; junction bases outside the gene matches: 9. In germline, CDR1 is MNHEY, CDR2 SVGAGI. This CDR3 comprises 15 residues. These data belong to a study of T-cell memory formation after mild COVID-19. Study results and limitations: Day 37-peaking second-wave clones had unconfirmed SARS-CoV-2 specificity. Mostly located in CM and EM were contracting CD4+ clones, with contracting CD8+ clones located in EMRA.

V is TRBV6-5 and J is TRBJ2-7; TRBD2 aligns across 13 bases. This sequence originates from an adult woman who had mild COVID-19 (a few samples of this study predate the infection). Cell type and time point are not known. Sequencing was done on a sample of PBMCs or a T cell subset sorted from them (not recorded which). The CDR3 here is CASRKTGLAGQEQYF. The CDR3 nucleotides read TGTGCCAGCAGAAAAACGGGACTAGCGGGACAAGAGCAGTACTTC.